A selection of T cell receptor beta chains follows, all from one sample in a study of blood T cell repertoires in COVID-19. The protocol was immunoSEQ multiplex PCR, while the TCRdb copy is restricted to in-frame clones and leaves out a portion. The sample carries more than 55,000 clones, 88% recorded once. The sample comprised peripheral blood. The receptors were gathered from a woman between 65 and 79 years old with acute or convalescent COVID-19. CDR3s include the opening cysteine and the closing phenylalanine or tryptophan. The order of the fields is J gene, D gene, V gene, clone size, CDR3 protein, CDR3 DNA. The D gene is left open where the match is weak. Clone size is stated in some rows and not others, as once, few, many or a class when expanded.

>TRBJ2-3|NA|TRBV3-1/TRBV3-2|NA
CASSQARGTDTQYF
TGTGCCAGCAGCCAGGCCCGGGGCACAGATACGCAGTATTTT
>TRBJ1-2|TRBD1|TRBV4-1|NA
CASSQDFPDRGGGYTF
TGCGCCAGCAGCCAAGATTTCCCGGACAGGGGAGGCGGCTACACCTTC
>TRBJ1-1|TRBD1|TRBV5-1|few
CASSFSTGTGGFGTEAFF
TGCGCCAGCAGCTTCTCCACCGGGACAGGGGGTTTTGGCACTGAAGCTTTCTTT
>TRBJ2-6|TRBD1|TRBV29-1|few
CSALPGQGGSGANVLTF
TGCAGCGCCCTTCCGGGACAGGGAGGGTCTGGGGCCAACGTCCTGACTTTC
>TRBJ1-1|NA|TRBV9|NA
CASSATYRVIDTEAFF
TGTGCCAGCAGCGCTACTTACAGGGTCATAGACACTGAAGCTTTCTTT
>TRBJ1-1|TRBD1|TRBV5-6|many
CASRLRGGGSNTEAFF
TGTGCCAGCAGGTTGAGAGGGGGCGGGTCGAACACTGAAGCTTTCTTT
>TRBJ2-2|TRBD1|TRBV11-1|NA
CASSPDRVAGELFF
TGTGCCAGCAGCCCGGACAGGGTTGCCGGGGAGCTGTTTTTT
>TRBJ2-1|NA|TRBV15|NA
CATSRDQGSYNEQFF
TGTGCCACCAGCAGAGATCAGGGATCCTACAATGAGCAGTTCTTC
>TRBJ2-7|NA|TRBV4-1|NA
CASSLQGAVSGSDEQYF
TGCGCCAGCAGCCTACAGGGGGCCGTTAGCGGGAGCGACGAGCAGTACTTC
>TRBJ1-3|TRBD1|TRBV9|NA
CASSVDQGAIAGNTIYF
TGTGCCAGCAGCGTAGATCAGGGGGCGATTGCTGGAAACACCATATATTTT
>TRBJ1-1|NA|TRBV20-1|NA
CSASPENTEAFF
TGCAGTGCTAGTCCAGAGAACACTGAAGCTTTCTTT
>TRBJ2-3|NA|TRBV19|NA
CASSNRARSGDTQYF
TGTGCCAGTAGTAATAGGGCTAGGTCGGGGGATACGCAGTATTTT
>TRBJ1-5|TRBD1|TRBV28|NA
CASSLVVAGGWQPQHF
TGTGCCAGCAGTTTAGTAGTGGCAGGGGGCTGGCAGCCCCAGCATTTT
>TRBJ1-5|NA|TRBV7-2|NA
CASSFYRDQPQHF
TGTGCCAGCAGCTTTTACAGGGACCAGCCCCAGCATTTT
>TRBJ1-1|NA|TRBV19|NA
CASSLWASNTEAFF
TGTGCCAGTAGCCTGTGGGCCTCGAACACTGAAGCTTTCTTT
>TRBJ2-7|TRBD2|TRBV10-3|NA
CASGGGTNYEQYF
TGTGCCTCCGGGGGGGGAACTAACTACGAGCAGTACTTC
>TRBJ2-2|NA|TRBV24-1|few
CATSEARGVAGELFF
TGTGCCACCAGTGAGGCCAGGGGGGTCGCCGGGGAGCTGTTTTTT
>TRBJ2-1|TRBD1|TRBV7-9|NA
CASSLDTGGDEQFF
TGTGCCAGCAGCTTAGACACAGGGGGCGATGAGCAGTTCTTC
>TRBJ1-2|NA|TRBV9|NA
CASSAHLDSRGGYTF
TGTGCCAGCAGCGCGCACCTAGATTCCAGGGGTGGCTACACCTTC
>TRBJ2-1|NA|TRBV25-1|NA
CASSRQLYNEQFF
TGTGCCAGCAGCCGACAGCTCTACAATGAGCAGTTCTTC
>TRBJ1-2|NA|TRBV4-2|NA
CASSPRMWGDDGYTF
TGTGCCAGCAGCCCCCGGATGTGGGGGGATGATGGCTACACCTTC
>TRBJ1-6|NA|TRBV19|NA
CASSIAAYPERDSPLHF
TGTGCCAGTAGTATAGCGGCTTATCCAGAGAGGGACTCGCCCCTCCACTTT
>TRBJ2-7|TRBD2|TRBV3-1/TRBV3-2|NA
CASSRLPRRVAGILEQYF
TGTGCCAGCAGCCGACTCCCGAGGAGGGTAGCGGGGATCCTCGAGCAGTACTTC
>TRBJ2-7|TRBD2|TRBV20-1|NA
CSASPRGGGLAGGRVYEQYF
TGCAGTGCTAGTCCACGTGGGGGGGGACTAGCGGGAGGAAGGGTCTACGAGCAGTACTTC
>TRBJ2-5|TRBD2|TRBV7-3|NA
CASSSLGGGSDQETQYF
TGTGCCAGCAGCTCCCTCGGGGGGGGTAGCGACCAAGAGACCCAGTACTTC
>TRBJ1-2|NA|TRBV6-1|NA
CASGELHGYTF
TGTGCCTCCGGGGAGCTTCACGGCTACACCTTC
>TRBJ1-5|NA|TRBV6-1|once
CASSELSGNQPQHF
TGTGCCAGCAGTGAACTCTCGGGCAATCAGCCCCAGCATTTT
>TRBJ1-1|NA|TRBV30|NA
CAWDRENTEAFF
TGTGCCTGGGACAGAGAGAACACTGAAGCTTTCTTT
>TRBJ2-5|NA|TRBV15|NA
CATSSPSGRLETQYF
TGTGCCACCAGCAGCCCCAGCGGTCGTTTAGAGACCCAGTACTTC
>TRBJ2-2|TRBD1|TRBV3-1/TRBV3-2|NA
CASSPPRGPPGNTGELFF
TGTGCCAGCAGCCCCCCGAGGGGGCCCCCCGGGAACACCGGGGAGCTGTTTTTT
>TRBJ1-2|NA|TRBV28|NA
CASSPSDIYGYTF
TGTGCCAGCAGCCCTTCGGACATCTATGGCTACACCTTC
>TRBJ1-2|NA|TRBV27|NA
CASSPTGFGGYTF
TGTGCCAGCAGTCCAACAGGGTTTGGTGGCTACACCTTC
>TRBJ1-1|NA|TRBV2|NA
CASTPSTSPRGKNTEAFF
TGTGCCAGCACCCCCTCCACCTCTCCGCGCGGAAAAAACACTGAAGCTTTCTTT
>TRBJ1-5|NA|TRBV28|few
CASSLTGTQDQPQHF
TGTGCCAGCAGTCTTACAGGAACTCAGGATCAGCCCCAGCATTTT
>TRBJ1-5|TRBD1|TRBV28|NA
CASSFGGQGDNQPQHF
TGTGCCAGCAGTTTTGGGGGACAGGGGGATAATCAGCCCCAGCATTTT